The source of this T cell receptor beta chain is a study of blood T cell repertoires in COVID-19. For the study at large: Specimens from acute and convalescent COVID-19 originated in the United States, Italy and Spain. Sources were T cells, B-cell-depleted T cells, or PBMCs; the material itself was cDNA or gDNA.

As processed by the authors: The assay estimated nucleated cells by amplifying reference gene primers. Profiled with immunoSEQ multiplex PCR; TCRdb holds only in-frame clones, not every one. V, J and clone size were drawn from that table, and D and trimming were deduced from the DNA. This sample has 240,000 or so clones, with around 85% found just once. This CDR3 is 14 amino acids long. Looked up from germline, CDR1 is LGHDT and CDR2 is YNNKEL (reference sequence). V was shortened by 3 bases and J by 8 bases, with 16 bases between the two germline ends. The V and J genes are TRBV3-1 (or the pseudogene TRBV3-2) and TRBJ1-1; D is perhaps TRBD1 (6 bases). The TCR was taken from a woman between 25 and 40 years old who had recovered from COVID-19. What was sequenced was peripheral blood. The CDR3 is CASSQRGRAKEAFF. CDR3 DNA sequence: TGTGCCAGCAGCCAGAGGGGGAGGGCCAAAGAAGCTTTCTTT.